Listed here is a single TCR beta chain. This entry is derived from a study of blood T cell repertoires in COVID-19. In the study overall: PBMCs, B-cell-depleted T cells, or T cells were the source of the cDNA or gDNA that made up the material.

The CDR3 sequence is 13 residues long. Trimming removed 4 bases from V and 3 bases from J; junction bases left unmatched: 1. Germline values: CDR1 LGHDT, CDR2 YNNKEL (reference sequence). Recovered status applied to Cohort 3 donors who had two consecutive negative PCRs. It also applied to those with clearance or with symptom resolution. In the authors' methods: Nucleated cell counts were estimated from reference gene primer amplification. Repertoires were generated with immunoSEQ multiplex PCR, while TCRdb's copy carries only in-frame clones and drops some. For V, J and clone size, that table is used; D and trimming come from the DNA. The repertoire includes about 140,000 clones, around 82% of them detected once, and about 6% sits in the top ten.

The sequence came from a woman in her fifties or sixties who had recovered from COVID-19. Sequencing used PBMCs or T cells enriched from blood (not recorded which). This chain uses TRBV3-1 (or the pseudogene TRBV3-2) with TRBJ2-5; 8 bases match TRBD1. The CDR3 DNA follows: TGTGCCAGCAGCCGGACAGGGAAAGAGACCCAGTACTTC. Amino acid sequence: CASSRTGKETQYF.